Listed here are 10 T cell receptor beta chains from one sample, sequenced in a study of control samples from healthy donors and cancer patients. The method was immunoSEQ multiplex PCR; TCRdb's version includes in-frame clones alone and lacks a portion of them. Of 85,000 to 95,000 clones listed, about nine tenths are singletons. The sequenced sample was blood. Source of these receptors: a woman in her seventies in good health.

In its sample, this clone was seen once. CDR3 protein: CASSLADRNTEAFF. The CDR3 coding sequence is TGTGCCAGCAGCTTAGCCGACAGGAACACTGAAGCTTTCTTT. The chain carries TRBV7-9 and TRBJ1-1; D is possibly TRBD1 (5 bases). This CDR3 spans 14 amino acids. CDR1 is SEHNR, CDR2 FQNEAQ, per germline (reference sequence). Trimming pared 0 bases from V and 1 base from J, leaving 6 bases between.

In DNA, the CDR3 is TGTGCCAGCAGACCGGGGGGCTATGGCTACACCTTC. Encoded protein: CASRPGGYGYTF. The chain recombines TRBV12-3 or TRBV12-4 with TRBJ1-2, with a tentative D call TRBD1 (5 bases). The V gene lost 6 bases and the J gene lost 4 bases, with 9 bases spanning the gap. The CDR3 consists of 12 residues.

The chain links TRBV2 to TRBJ2-1; D possibly corresponds to TRBD2 (5 bases). The CDR3 spans 11 residues. V dropped 10 bases and J dropped 10 bases, with 14 bases sitting between them. Germline CDR1 reads SNHLY; CDR2 reads FYNNEI. The chain's CDR3 is CANRETREQFF. CDR3 DNA: TGTGCCAATCGGGAAACGAGGGAGCAGTTCTTC.

The chain joins TRBV5-6 to TRBJ2-3, with D possibly being TRBD1 (6 bases). The CDR3 contains 14 residues. Germline lookup yields CDR1 SGHDT and CDR2 YYEEEE. V dropped 4 bases and J dropped 2 bases, with 11 bases sitting between them. The CDR3 coding sequence is TGTGCCAGCAGCCCCCAGGGGACCACAGATACGCAGTATTTT. Its protein product is CASSPQGTTDTQYF. Full variable domain (missing parts from reference TRBV5-6 and TRBJ2-3): DAGVTQSPTHLIKTRGQQVTLRCSPKSGHDTVSWYQQALGQGPQFIFQYYEEEERQRGNFPDRFSGHQFPNYSSELNVNALLLGDSALYLCASSPQGTTDTQYFGPGTRLTVL.

This clone was observed a single time. CDR3 loop: CASSPGQGRYEQYF. CDR3 sequence (DNA): TGTGCCAGCAGTCCTGGACAGGGTCGGTACGAGCAGTACTTC. V is TRBV5-4 and J is TRBJ2-7; 8 bases fit TRBD1. Germline V gene sequence: CDR1 SGHNT, CDR2 YYREEE (reference sequence). The CDR3 spans 14 residues. The J segment lost 4 bases and the V segment lost 5 bases, leaving 8 bases of the junction unmatched.

The V call is TRBV5-5, the J call TRBJ2-3, with 9 bases matching TRBD2. The CDR3 is made up of 18 amino acids. J lost 2 bases, V lost 0 bases, and 10 bases had no gene match. Per the germline V gene, CDR1 is SGHKS and CDR2 is YYEKEE (reference sequence). In DNA, the CDR3 is TGTGCCAGCAGCTTGGTTCGACTAGCGGATCACCCCACAGATACGCAGTATTTT. This translates into CASSLVRLADHPTDTQYF.

The chain links TRBV7-9 to TRBJ1-1, with 9 bases matching TRBD1. This CDR3 contains 15 residues. Trimming at V came to 2 bases and at J to 3 bases, leaving 4 bases not matched to a gene. Germline lookup yields CDR1 SEHNR and CDR2 FQNEAQ (reference sequence). Here the CDR3 DNA reads TGTGCCAGCAGCTTAAGGGGGACAGGGCACACTGAAGCTTTCTTT. It translates to CASSLRGTGHTEAFF.

The chain links TRBV6-6 to TRBJ1-6; TRBD1 matches at 9 bases. V was pared by 6 bases and J by 5 bases, with 5 bases of the junction left unmatched. This CDR3 spans 15 amino acids. Germline loops: CDR1 MNHNY, CDR2 SVGAGI (reference sequence). The CDR3 here is CASSGQGTDNSPLHF. CDR3 bases: TGTGCCAGCAGCGGACAGGGGACTGATAATTCACCCCTCCACTTT.

The chain is built from TRBV5-6 and TRBJ2-1; no reliable D call. CDR1 and CDR2 from the germline V gene are SGHDT and YYEEEE. The CDR3 is 13 residues long. V lost 4 bases, J lost 6 bases, and 11 bases lay in between. The CDR3 nucleotides are TGTGCCAGCAGCCTGCCCCTCAGCAATGAGCAGTTCTTC. It encodes CASSLPLSNEQFF.

DNA for the CDR3: TGTGCCACCGGGTTTTTGGATACGCAGTATTTT. Its translation is CATGFLDTQYF. The chain is built from TRBV30 and TRBJ2-3, with D unclear. The germline CDR1 and CDR2 sequences are GTSNPN and SVGIG (reference sequence). This CDR3 has 11 residues. V lost 8 bases and J lost 6, with 12 bases in between.